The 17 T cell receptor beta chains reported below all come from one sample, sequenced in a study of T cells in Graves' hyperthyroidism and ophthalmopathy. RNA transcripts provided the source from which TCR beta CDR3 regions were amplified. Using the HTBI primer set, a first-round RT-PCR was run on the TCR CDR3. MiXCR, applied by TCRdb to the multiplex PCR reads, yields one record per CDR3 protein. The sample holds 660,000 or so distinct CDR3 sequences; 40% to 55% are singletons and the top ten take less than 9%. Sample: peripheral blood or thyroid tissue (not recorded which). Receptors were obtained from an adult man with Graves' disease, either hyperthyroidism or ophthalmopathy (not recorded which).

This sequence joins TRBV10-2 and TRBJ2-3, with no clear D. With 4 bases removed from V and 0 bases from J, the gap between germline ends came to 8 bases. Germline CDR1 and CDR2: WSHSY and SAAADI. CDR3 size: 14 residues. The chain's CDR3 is CASSVGTSTDTQYF. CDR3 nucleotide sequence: TGCGCCAGCAGTGTCGGAACTAGCACAGATACGCAGTATTTT.

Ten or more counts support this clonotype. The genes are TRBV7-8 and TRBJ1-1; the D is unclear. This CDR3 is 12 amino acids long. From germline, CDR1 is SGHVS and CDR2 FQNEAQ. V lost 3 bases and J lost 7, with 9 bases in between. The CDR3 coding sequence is TGTGCCAGCAGCTTGGAAGTGGGTGAAGCTTTCTTT. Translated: CASSLEVGEAFF.

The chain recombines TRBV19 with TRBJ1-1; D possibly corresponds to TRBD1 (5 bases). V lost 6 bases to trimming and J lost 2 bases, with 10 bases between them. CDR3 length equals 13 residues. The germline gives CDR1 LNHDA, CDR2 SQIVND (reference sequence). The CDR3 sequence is CASRLGANTEAFF. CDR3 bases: TGTGCCAGTAGGCTCGGGGCAAACACTGAAGCTTTCTTT.

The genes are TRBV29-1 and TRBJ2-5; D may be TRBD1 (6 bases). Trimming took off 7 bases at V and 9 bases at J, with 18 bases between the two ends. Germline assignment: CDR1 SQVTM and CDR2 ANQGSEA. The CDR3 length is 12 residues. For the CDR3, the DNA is TGCAGCGCAGGACAGTTAGGCCAGCCCCAGTACTTC. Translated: CSAGQLGQPQYF. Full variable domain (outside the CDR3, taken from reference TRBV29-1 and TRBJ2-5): SAVISQKPSRDICQRGTSLTIQCQVDSQVTMMFWYRQQPGQSLTLIATANQGSEATYESGFVIDKFPISRPNLTFSTLTVSNMSPEDSSIYLCSAGQLGQPQYFGPGTRLLVL.

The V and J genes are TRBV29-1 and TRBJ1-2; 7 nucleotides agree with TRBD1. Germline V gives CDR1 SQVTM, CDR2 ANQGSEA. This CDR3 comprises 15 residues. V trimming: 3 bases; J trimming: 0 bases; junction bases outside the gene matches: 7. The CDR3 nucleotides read TGCAGCGTTGACGGGCAGGGGGATACTAACTATGGCTACACCTTC. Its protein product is CSVDGQGDTNYGYTF.

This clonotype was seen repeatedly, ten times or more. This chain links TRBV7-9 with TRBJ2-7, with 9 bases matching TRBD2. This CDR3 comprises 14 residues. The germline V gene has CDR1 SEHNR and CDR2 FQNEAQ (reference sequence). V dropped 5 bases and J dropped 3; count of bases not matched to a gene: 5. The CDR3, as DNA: TGTGCCAGCAGCCCTTGGACTAGCGTCTACGAGCAGTACTTC. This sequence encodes CASSPWTSVYEQYF. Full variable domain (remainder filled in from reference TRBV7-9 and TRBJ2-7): DTGVSQNPRHKITKRGQNVTFRCDPISEHNRLYWYRQTLGQGPEFLTYFQNEAQLEKSRLLSDRFSAERPKGSFSTLEIQRTEQGDSAMYLCASSPWTSVYEQYFGPGTRLTVT.

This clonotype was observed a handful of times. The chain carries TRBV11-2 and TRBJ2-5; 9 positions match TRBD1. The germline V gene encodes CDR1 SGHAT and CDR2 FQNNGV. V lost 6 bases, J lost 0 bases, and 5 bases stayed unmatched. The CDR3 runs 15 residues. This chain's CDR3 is CASSPGQGYQETQYF. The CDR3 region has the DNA TGTGCCAGCAGTCCCGGACAGGGGTACCAAGAGACCCAGTACTTC.

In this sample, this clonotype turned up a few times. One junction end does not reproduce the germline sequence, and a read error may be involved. CDR3 sequence reads: CASRPQESQETRYF. Written as DNA, the CDR3 is TGTGCCAGCAGACCTCAGGAGTCCCAAGAGACCCGGTACTTC. The genes are TRBV12-3 or TRBV12-4 and TRBJ2-5; D is uncertain. This CDR3 has 14 amino acids.

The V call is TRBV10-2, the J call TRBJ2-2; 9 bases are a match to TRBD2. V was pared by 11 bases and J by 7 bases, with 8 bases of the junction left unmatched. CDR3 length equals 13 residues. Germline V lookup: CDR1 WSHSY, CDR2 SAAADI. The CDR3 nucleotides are TGCGCCGGAAGCGGGGGGTTAGTCGGGGAGCTGTTTTTT. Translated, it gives CAGSGGLVGELFF.

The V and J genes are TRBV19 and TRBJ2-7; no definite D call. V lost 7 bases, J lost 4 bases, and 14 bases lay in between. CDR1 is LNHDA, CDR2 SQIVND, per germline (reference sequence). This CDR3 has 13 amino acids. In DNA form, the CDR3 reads TGTGCCAGTACCCTGAATTCGAAATACGAGCAGTACTTC. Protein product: CASTLNSKYEQYF. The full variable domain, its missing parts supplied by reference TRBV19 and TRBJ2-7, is DGGITQSPKYLFRKEGQNVTLSCEQNLNHDAMYWYRQDPGQGLRLIYYSQIVNDFQKGDIAEGYSVSREKKESFPLTVTSAQKNPTAFYLCASTLNSKYEQYFGPGTRLTVT.

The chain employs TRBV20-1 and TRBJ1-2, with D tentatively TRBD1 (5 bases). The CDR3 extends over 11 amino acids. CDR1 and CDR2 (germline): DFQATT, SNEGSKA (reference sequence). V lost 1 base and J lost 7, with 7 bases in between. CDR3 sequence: CSARVGAGYTF. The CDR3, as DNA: TGCAGTGCTAGAGTTGGGGCTGGCTACACCTTC.

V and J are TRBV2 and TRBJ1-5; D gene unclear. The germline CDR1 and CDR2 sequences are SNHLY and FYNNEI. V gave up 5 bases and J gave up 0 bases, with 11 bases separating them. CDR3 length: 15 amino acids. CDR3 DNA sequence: TGTGCCAGCAGTTCGTACCCTTATAGCAATCAGCCCCAGCATTTT. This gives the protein CASSSYPYSNQPQHF.

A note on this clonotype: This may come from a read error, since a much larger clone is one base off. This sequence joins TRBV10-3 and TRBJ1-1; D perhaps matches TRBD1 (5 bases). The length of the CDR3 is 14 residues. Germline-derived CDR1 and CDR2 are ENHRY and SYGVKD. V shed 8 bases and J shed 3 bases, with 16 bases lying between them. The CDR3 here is CAIERDRGDTEAFF. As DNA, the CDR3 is TGTGCCATCGAGCGGGACCGTGGGGACACTGAAGCTTTCTTT.

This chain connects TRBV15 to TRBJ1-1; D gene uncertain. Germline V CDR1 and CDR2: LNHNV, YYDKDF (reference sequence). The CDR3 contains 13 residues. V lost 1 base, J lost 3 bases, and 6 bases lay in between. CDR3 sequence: CATSRVRDTEAFF. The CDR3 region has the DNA TGTGCCACCAGCAGAGTGAGGGACACTGAAGCTTTCTTT.

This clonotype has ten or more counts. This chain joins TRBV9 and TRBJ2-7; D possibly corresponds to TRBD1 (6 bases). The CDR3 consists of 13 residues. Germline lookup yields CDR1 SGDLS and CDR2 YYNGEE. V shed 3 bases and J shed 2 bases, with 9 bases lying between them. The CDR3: CASSGRDTYEQYF. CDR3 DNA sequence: TGTGCCAGCAGCGGCCGGGACACCTACGAGCAGTACTTC.

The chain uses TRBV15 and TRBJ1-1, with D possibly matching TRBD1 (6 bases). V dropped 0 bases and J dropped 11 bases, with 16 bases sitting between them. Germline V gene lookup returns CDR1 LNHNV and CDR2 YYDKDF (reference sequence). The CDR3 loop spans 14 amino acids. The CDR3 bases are TGTGCCACCAGCAGAGATTTTACGGGGGCAGAGGCTTTCTTT. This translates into CATSRDFTGAEAFF.

CDR3 amino acids: CASSVGVTGGTDTQYF. CDR3 DNA: TGTGCCAGCAGCGTAGGGGTCACAGGGGGCACAGATACGCAGTATTTT. The V and J genes are TRBV9 and TRBJ2-3, with 7 bases matching TRBD1. In germline, CDR1 is SGDLS, CDR2 YYNGEE. The ends lost 0 bases at V and 1 base at J; junction bases unmatched: 5. This CDR3 spans 16 amino acids.